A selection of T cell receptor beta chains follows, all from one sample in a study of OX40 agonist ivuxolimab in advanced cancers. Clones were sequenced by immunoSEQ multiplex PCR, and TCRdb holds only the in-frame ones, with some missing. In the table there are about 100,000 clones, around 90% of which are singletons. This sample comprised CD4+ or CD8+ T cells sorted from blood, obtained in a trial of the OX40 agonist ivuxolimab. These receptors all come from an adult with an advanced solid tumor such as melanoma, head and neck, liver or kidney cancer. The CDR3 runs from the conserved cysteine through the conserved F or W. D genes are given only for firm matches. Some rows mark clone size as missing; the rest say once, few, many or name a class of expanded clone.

CDR3 DNA: TGTGCCAGCAGTTTAAGACCCAAAATCATCTACGAGCAGTACTTC
CDR3 protein: CASSLRPKIIYEQYF
clone size: NA
V gene: TRBV27
J gene: TRBJ2-7
D gene: NA

CDR3 DNA: TGTGCCACCAAGGCCATTCCCGGGGAGCTGTTTTTT
CDR3 protein: CATKAIPGELFF
clone size: NA
V gene: TRBV19
J gene: TRBJ2-2
D gene: NA

CDR3 DNA: TGTGCCACCAGCCCCCGGGGGGCAGAGACCCAGTACTTC
CDR3 protein: CATSPRGAETQYF
clone size: NA
V gene: TRBV15
J gene: TRBJ2-5
D gene: NA

CDR3 DNA: TGTGCCAGCAGCGCCTTGACTAGCGGGAGAGCGAGGGGCACAGATACGCAGTATTTT
CDR3 protein: CASSALTSGRARGTDTQYF
clone size: NA
V gene: TRBV2
J gene: TRBJ2-3
D gene: TRBD2

CDR3 DNA: TGTGCCAGCAATCCCCGGGACAGGGGGCCCCTCGAGCAGTACTTC
CDR3 protein: CASNPRDRGPLEQYF
clone size: NA
V gene: TRBV27
J gene: TRBJ2-7
D gene: TRBD1

CDR3 DNA: TGTGCCAGCAGCTTAGTCGGCAGTAGCTCTGGGGCCAACGTCCTGACTTTC
CDR3 protein: CASSLVGSSSGANVLTF
clone size: once
V gene: TRBV7-2
J gene: TRBJ2-6
D gene: NA

CDR3 DNA: TGTGCCAGCAACACAGGGGTGTTGGAGACCCAGTACTTC
CDR3 protein: CASNTGVLETQYF
clone size: NA
V gene: TRBV11-2
J gene: TRBJ2-5
D gene: TRBD1

CDR3 DNA: TGTGCCAGCAGTTTAATGGGACACCCAGGAGAGACCCAGTACTTC
CDR3 protein: CASSLMGHPGETQYF
clone size: NA
V gene: TRBV27
J gene: TRBJ2-5
D gene: NA

CDR3 DNA: TGTGCCAGTAGTACAGTTCCGGGCCCCCAGCATTTT
CDR3 protein: CASSTVPGPQHF
clone size: NA
V gene: TRBV19
J gene: TRBJ1-5
D gene: NA

CDR3 DNA: TGTGCCAGCAGTTACGTTGACAGTGTTGACGAAAAACTGTTTTTT
CDR3 protein: CASSYVDSVDEKLFF
clone size: NA
V gene: TRBV6-5
J gene: TRBJ1-4
D gene: NA

CDR3 DNA: TGTGCCAGCAGCCCCGAGGGGGCTAACGGGGTGCACGAGCAGTTCTTC
CDR3 protein: CASSPEGANGVHEQFF
clone size: NA
V gene: TRBV7-3
J gene: TRBJ2-1
D gene: TRBD1

CDR3 DNA: TGTGCCAGCAGCCAAGATCGGGGGGCCCGGGCAGATACGCAGTATTTT
CDR3 protein: CASSQDRGARADTQYF
clone size: NA
V gene: TRBV14
J gene: TRBJ2-3
D gene: NA

CDR3 DNA: TGTGCCAGCAGCGGCCCCCCGATCGAGACCCAGTACTTC
CDR3 protein: CASSGPPIETQYF
clone size: NA
V gene: TRBV21-1
J gene: TRBJ2-5
D gene: NA

CDR3 DNA: TGTGCCTGGGGCGGGGGCTACGAGCAGTACTTC
CDR3 protein: CAWGGGYEQYF
clone size: NA
V gene: TRBV30
J gene: TRBJ2-7
D gene: TRBD2

CDR3 DNA: TGTGCCAGCAGCTCCGGGACAGGGAACGAAAAACTGTTTTTT
CDR3 protein: CASSSGTGNEKLFF
clone size: NA
V gene: TRBV7-9
J gene: TRBJ1-4
D gene: TRBD1

CDR3 DNA: TGTGCCAGCAGCCCGGGGCCGGCTGGGTACGAGCAGTACTTC
CDR3 protein: CASSPGPAGYEQYF
clone size: NA
V gene: TRBV7-6
J gene: TRBJ2-7
D gene: NA

CDR3 DNA: TGTGCCAGTAGGGGACTAGCGGGAGTACAATCGGCCAAAAACATTCAGTACTTC
CDR3 protein: CASRGLAGVQSAKNIQYF
clone size: NA
V gene: TRBV19
J gene: TRBJ2-4
D gene: TRBD2

CDR3 DNA: TGTGCCAGTAGTATAGGCGGCAGGGGGAGCACAGATACGCAGTATTTT
CDR3 protein: CASSIGGRGSTDTQYF
clone size: NA
V gene: TRBV19
J gene: TRBJ2-3
D gene: TRBD1

CDR3 DNA: TGTGCCAGCAGTCCCCACGGCTCTGGGGCCAACGTCCTGACTTTC
CDR3 protein: CASSPHGSGANVLTF
clone size: NA
V gene: TRBV6-5
J gene: TRBJ2-6
D gene: NA

CDR3 DNA: TGTGCCAGCAGTAATAGACAGGGCTTTCAGCCCCAGCATTTT
CDR3 protein: CASSNRQGFQPQHF
clone size: NA
V gene: TRBV28
J gene: TRBJ1-5
D gene: TRBD1

CDR3 DNA: TGTGCCAGTAAGGCGACAGGGGGGAATCAGCCCCAGCATTTT
CDR3 protein: CASKATGGNQPQHF
clone size: NA
V gene: TRBV19
J gene: TRBJ1-5
D gene: TRBD1

CDR3 DNA: TGTGCCAGCAGCTTAACGGGTAGCGGGAGGCCAAGGGGGCAGTTCTTC
CDR3 protein: CASSLTGSGRPRGQFF
clone size: NA
V gene: TRBV7-3
J gene: TRBJ2-1
D gene: TRBD2

CDR3 DNA: TGTGCCAGCAGCTTAGGGACAGGATATTCCTACGAGCAGTACTTC
CDR3 protein: CASSLGTGYSYEQYF
clone size: NA
V gene: TRBV11-2
J gene: TRBJ2-7
D gene: TRBD1

CDR3 DNA: TGTGCCAGCAGCTTAGGATCGGATCAGTTCTTC
CDR3 protein: CASSLGSDQFF
clone size: NA
V gene: TRBV11-3
J gene: TRBJ2-1
D gene: NA

CDR3 DNA: TGTGCCAGCTCGCCGGCGGGGGGGTTGGATGAGCAGTTCTTC
CDR3 protein: CASSPAGGLDEQFF
clone size: NA
V gene: TRBV19
J gene: TRBJ2-1
D gene: TRBD2

CDR3 DNA: TGTGCCAGCAGCTTGGAGGCGAGCTCCTACAATGAGCAGTTCTTC
CDR3 protein: CASSLEASSYNEQFF
clone size: NA
V gene: TRBV5-4
J gene: TRBJ2-1
D gene: NA

CDR3 DNA: TGCAGCGTTGATTCGGTAATGACTATCACAGATACGCAGTATTTT
CDR3 protein: CSVDSVMTITDTQYF
clone size: NA
V gene: TRBV29-1
J gene: TRBJ2-3
D gene: NA

CDR3 DNA: TGCGCCAGCAGCACCCAGACTAGCGGTCCCTACGAGCAGTACTTC
CDR3 protein: CASSTQTSGPYEQYF
clone size: NA
V gene: TRBV5-1
J gene: TRBJ2-7
D gene: TRBD2

CDR3 DNA: TGTGCCAGCAGTTTTAAGGAGAGGAGGAGGGCCCAGGGCTACACCTTC
CDR3 protein: CASSFKERRRAQGYTF
clone size: NA
V gene: TRBV28
J gene: TRBJ1-2
D gene: NA

CDR3 DNA: TGTGCCACCAGCAGAAAAGCGAGACAGGAGTACAATGAGCAGTTCTTC
CDR3 protein: CATSRKARQEYNEQFF
clone size: NA
V gene: TRBV15
J gene: TRBJ2-1
D gene: NA

CDR3 DNA: TGCAGCGTAGCGAAGGGGGATGAGCAGTTCTTC
CDR3 protein: CSVAKGDEQFF
clone size: NA
V gene: TRBV29-1
J gene: TRBJ2-1
D gene: NA

CDR3 DNA: TGTGCCAGCAGCGATTGGACAGATACGCAGTATTTT
CDR3 protein: CASSDWTDTQYF
clone size: NA
V gene: TRBV28
J gene: TRBJ2-3
D gene: NA

CDR3 DNA: TGTGCCAGCTCACCCGCTAGCGGGAGTGCCTACGAGCAGTACTTC
CDR3 protein: CASSPASGSAYEQYF
clone size: NA
V gene: TRBV18
J gene: TRBJ2-7
D gene: TRBD2

CDR3 DNA: TGTGCCAGCAGCTCGGACACCGGGGAGCTGTTTTTT
CDR3 protein: CASSSDTGELFF
clone size: NA
V gene: TRBV7-9
J gene: TRBJ2-2
D gene: NA

CDR3 DNA: TGTGCCAGCAGCTTGGACAGCGGGAGGGCATTCTACGAGCAGTACTTC
CDR3 protein: CASSLDSGRAFYEQYF
clone size: NA
V gene: TRBV7-2
J gene: TRBJ2-7
D gene: TRBD2

CDR3 DNA: TGTGCCAGCAGCCAAGATCTCCTCAGCACGACCTACGAGCAGTACTTC
CDR3 protein: CASSQDLLSTTYEQYF
clone size: NA
V gene: TRBV4-2
J gene: TRBJ2-7
D gene: NA

CDR3 DNA: TGTGCCATCAGTGAGTCGACCCTCGGACAGTTCCCTTTCACTGGGGAGCTGTTTTTT
CDR3 protein: CAISESTLGQFPFTGELFF
clone size: once
V gene: TRBV10-3
J gene: TRBJ2-2
D gene: NA

CDR3 DNA: TGTGCCAGCAGTGAAGCGTGGGCAGACAGGGGGGCCCAGTACTTC
CDR3 protein: CASSEAWADRGAQYF
clone size: NA
V gene: TRBV2
J gene: TRBJ2-5
D gene: TRBD1

CDR3 DNA: TGTGCCAGCAGCACGGGACCCCTCAGGTTCTTC
CDR3 protein: CASSTGPLRFF
clone size: NA
V gene: TRBV7-2
J gene: TRBJ2-1
D gene: NA

CDR3 DNA: TGTGCCAGCAGCCTCGGGGCGGGGACCTACGAGCAGTACTTC
CDR3 protein: CASSLGAGTYEQYF
clone size: NA
V gene: TRBV6-6
J gene: TRBJ2-7
D gene: NA

CDR3 DNA: TGTGCCATCAGTGAGTCGCCTTGGGATGGCTACACCTTC
CDR3 protein: CAISESPWDGYTF
clone size: NA
V gene: TRBV10-3
J gene: TRBJ1-2
D gene: NA

CDR3 DNA: TGTGCCAGTAGTATCCACGGACTAGGACAAAACATTCAGTACTTC
CDR3 protein: CASSIHGLGQNIQYF
clone size: once
V gene: TRBV19
J gene: TRBJ2-4
D gene: TRBD2

CDR3 DNA: TGTGCCAGCAGCTTAGATACTGAGCCCCAGTACTTC
CDR3 protein: CASSLDTEPQYF
clone size: NA
V gene: TRBV7-2
J gene: TRBJ2-5
D gene: NA

CDR3 DNA: TGTGCCAGCAGCGTGTTAGCGGGGGCAGATACGCAGTATTTT
CDR3 protein: CASSVLAGADTQYF
clone size: NA
V gene: TRBV9
J gene: TRBJ2-3
D gene: TRBD2

CDR3 DNA: TGTGCCAGCAGCTTAAACTGGGGGAATGAGCAGTTCTTC
CDR3 protein: CASSLNWGNEQFF
clone size: NA
V gene: TRBV7-3
J gene: TRBJ2-1
D gene: NA

CDR3 DNA: TGTGCCAGCAGCTTAATCGGGGGAGGAGGCTACACCTTC
CDR3 protein: CASSLIGGGGYTF
clone size: NA
V gene: TRBV7-9
J gene: TRBJ1-2
D gene: NA

CDR3 DNA: TGTGCCAGCAGTTCTGCGACAGGGGGCGGTCAGCCCCAGCATTTT
CDR3 protein: CASSSATGGGQPQHF
clone size: NA
V gene: TRBV28
J gene: TRBJ1-5
D gene: TRBD1

CDR3 DNA: TGTGCCAGCAGCTTTAGGGGCCTTGAGGATGAGCAGTTCTTC
CDR3 protein: CASSFRGLEDEQFF
clone size: NA
V gene: TRBV7-9
J gene: TRBJ2-1
D gene: NA

CDR3 DNA: TGTGCCAGCAGCGTAATCTCGGGCAACTATGGCTACACCTTC
CDR3 protein: CASSVISGNYGYTF
clone size: few
V gene: TRBV7-9
J gene: TRBJ1-2
D gene: NA

CDR3 DNA: TGTGCCAGCAGCTCGCGGGAGCGCCGGACTGAAGCTTTCTTT
CDR3 protein: CASSSRERRTEAFF
clone size: NA
V gene: TRBV5-4
J gene: TRBJ1-1
D gene: NA

CDR3 DNA: TGTGCCAGCAGCAGACGGACAACGAGAAATGAAAAACTGTTTTTT
CDR3 protein: CASSRRTTRNEKLFF
clone size: NA
V gene: TRBV9
J gene: TRBJ1-4
D gene: NA

CDR3 DNA: TGTGCCAGCAGCGCCGGAGGGCCCCAGCATTTT
CDR3 protein: CASSAGGPQHF
clone size: NA
V gene: TRBV5-6
J gene: TRBJ1-5
D gene: NA

CDR3 DNA: TGCAGCGTTTCATCCACCGACAATCAGCCCCAGCATTTT
CDR3 protein: CSVSSTDNQPQHF
clone size: NA
V gene: TRBV29-1
J gene: TRBJ1-5
D gene: NA

CDR3 DNA: TGTGCCAGCTCCTTAGCGGGAGGGCAAGAGACCCAGTACTTC
CDR3 protein: CASSLAGGQETQYF
clone size: NA
V gene: TRBV2
J gene: TRBJ2-5
D gene: TRBD2

CDR3 DNA: TGTGCCAGCAGTTACGTGGGAGGAGGGGGCACAGATACGCAGTATTTT
CDR3 protein: CASSYVGGGGTDTQYF
clone size: NA
V gene: TRBV6-5
J gene: TRBJ2-3
D gene: NA